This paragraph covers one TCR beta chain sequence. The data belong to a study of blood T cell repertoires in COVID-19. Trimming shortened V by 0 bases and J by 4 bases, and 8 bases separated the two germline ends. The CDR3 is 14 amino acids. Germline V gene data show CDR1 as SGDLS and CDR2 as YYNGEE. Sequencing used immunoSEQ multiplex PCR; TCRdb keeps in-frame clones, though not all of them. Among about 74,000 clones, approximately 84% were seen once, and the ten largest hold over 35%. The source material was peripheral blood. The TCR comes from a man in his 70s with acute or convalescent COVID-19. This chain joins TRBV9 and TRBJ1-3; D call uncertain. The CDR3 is CASSVGADGNTIYF. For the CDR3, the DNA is TGTGCCAGCAGCGTAGGGGCAGACGGAAACACCATATATTTT. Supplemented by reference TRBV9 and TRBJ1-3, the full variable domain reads DSGVTQTPKHLITATGQRVTLRCSPRSGDLSVYWYQQSLDQGLQFLIQYYNGEERAKGNILERFSAQQFPDLHSELNLSSLELGDSALYFCASSVGADGNTIYFGEGSWLTVV.